The rows below give T cell receptor beta chains drawn from one sample of a study of a mutant IDH1 vaccine in newly diagnosed glioma. What these receptors recognize is not known. The data were produced by immunoSEQ multiplex PCR, yet TCRdb's version contains in-frame clones alone and is incomplete. The sample has roughly 60,000 clones, around 83% seen once; the top ten hold about 4.1%. Here the sequenced sample was PBMCs, taken from a glioma patient whose treatment included an IDH1 peptide vaccine. Receptors originate from a man aged 30-40 years with glioma. The CDR3 runs from the conserved cysteine through the conserved F or W. Fields, in order: J gene, V gene, clone size, D gene, CDR3 protein, CDR3 DNA. The D gene is left open where the match is weak. Clone sizes are given selectively: once, few, many, or a class where the clone is expanded.

>TRBJ1-4|TRBV13|.|TRBD1
CASSLTGGTEKLFF
TGTGCCAGCAGCTTAACAGGGGGTACTGAAAAACTGTTTTTT
>TRBJ2-2|TRBV11-3|.|.
CASSLVVGGELFF
TGTGCCAGCAGCTTAGTGGTAGGCGGGGAGCTGTTTTTT
>TRBJ1-4|TRBV2|.|.
CASREEFQKLFF
TGTGCCAGCAGAGAGGAGTTTCAAAAACTGTTTTTT
>TRBJ2-7|TRBV11-2|once|TRBD1
CASSLDFGTVYEQYF
TGTGCCAGCAGCTTAGATTTTGGGACAGTCTACGAGCAGTACTTC
>TRBJ2-3|TRBV5-1|.|TRBD1
CASSFHGGTGIDTQYF
TGCGCCAGCAGCTTCCACGGCGGGACAGGCATAGATACGCAGTATTTT
>TRBJ2-2|TRBV10-2|.|TRBD2
CASSEAGGYTGELFF
TGCGCCAGCAGTGAGGCGGGGGGCTACACCGGGGAGCTGTTTTTT
>TRBJ2-3|TRBV7-9|.|TRBD1
CASSFQGTGGAARDTQYF
TGTGCCAGCAGCTTTCAGGGGACAGGTGGGGCAGCACGGGATACGCAGTATTTT
>TRBJ1-5|TRBV2|few|.
CASRERAGRNQPQHF
TGTGCCAGCAGAGAAAGGGCGGGTCGCAATCAGCCCCAGCATTTT
>TRBJ2-2|TRBV10-3|.|TRBD2
CAISASGSLDTGELFF
TGTGCCATCAGTGCAAGCGGGAGCCTCGACACCGGGGAGCTGTTTTTT
>TRBJ2-7|TRBV7-9|.|TRBD1
CASSRTGGYEQYF
TGTGCCAGCAGCCGCACAGGGGGCTACGAGCAGTACTTC
>TRBJ1-2|TRBV6-5|.|TRBD1
CASSWRTGTAGYTF
TGTGCCAGCAGTTGGCGAACCGGGACAGCCGGCTACACCTTC
>TRBJ1-5|TRBV2|.|.
CASSVEYSNQPQHF
TGTGCCAGCAGCGTCGAGTATAGCAATCAGCCCCAGCATTTT
>TRBJ1-5|TRBV10-3|.|TRBD1
CAIKGAGGNQPQHF
TGTGCCATCAAGGGGGCCGGCGGCAATCAGCCCCAGCATTTT
>TRBJ1-2|TRBV29-1|once|.
CSVERQHGYTF
TGCAGCGTTGAAAGGCAGCACGGCTACACCTTC
>TRBJ2-7|TRBV5-5|once|.
CASSLAMGTLVSYEQYF
TGTGCCAGCAGCTTGGCCATGGGAACTCTCGTCTCCTACGAGCAGTACTTC
>TRBJ2-2|TRBV6-5|.|.
CASSLTRGPPGELFF
TGTGCCAGCAGTTTAACCAGGGGCCCGCCCGGGGAGCTGTTTTTT
>TRBJ2-3|TRBV27|.|.
CASKFTDTQYF
TGTGCCAGCAAGTTCACAGATACGCAGTATTTT
>TRBJ2-5|TRBV5-1|.|.
CASSLAVRGAGETQYF
TGCGCCAGCAGCTTGGCCGTGAGGGGCGCAGGGGAGACCCAGTACTTC
>TRBJ2-5|TRBV28|.|TRBD2
CASRRTVGGNGAQYF
TGTGCCAGCCGCCGTACCGTCGGGGGGAATGGGGCCCAGTACTTC
>TRBJ1-4|TRBV2|.|TRBD1
CASSENRGGEKLFF
TGTGCCAGCAGTGAAAACAGGGGGGGCGAAAAACTGTTTTTT
>TRBJ2-7|TRBV7-2|.|.
CASSLATPSYEQYF
TGTGCCAGCAGCTTAGCAACCCCGAGCTACGAGCAGTACTTC
>TRBJ2-6|TRBV5-5|.|.
CASSLGEVSGANVLTF
TGTGCCAGCAGCTTAGGAGAGGTCTCTGGGGCCAACGTCCTGACTTTC
>TRBJ2-7|TRBV11-2|once|.
CASSLDRGASYEQYF
TGTGCCAGCAGCTTAGACAGGGGCGCTTCCTACGAGCAGTACTTC
>TRBJ2-5|TRBV5-1|once|.
CASSGGPQETQYF
TGCGCCAGCAGCGGGGGTCCCCAAGAGACCCAGTACTTC
>TRBJ2-5|TRBV19|.|TRBD1
CASSTERQGAKVETQYF
TGTGCCAGTAGTACCGAAAGACAGGGGGCGAAAGTAGAGACCCAGTACTTC